This T cell receptor beta chain is drawn from a study of shared clonotypes between healthy human individuals. The CDR3 is 16 amino acids. Germline V gene lookup returns CDR1 SGHRS and CDR2 YFSETQ. The germline V and J ends were trimmed by 0 bases and 0 bases, with 10 bases remaining between them. As regards this clone: Other DNA sequences in the sample encode the same CDR3.

TCRdb's copy holds only in-frame clones and misses some; the assay was immunoSEQ multiplex PCR. The sample includes a few million clones, approximately 92% of them seen just once. Material: naive CD4+ T cells sorted from blood. The subset here: CD45RA+ positively selected. The chain uses TRBV5-1 and TRBJ1-3; weak D call: TRBD1 (6 bases). The sequence derives from a young man in good health. The CDR3 DNA follows: TGCGCCAGCAGCTTGGCCGGACAGAGCTCTGGAAACACCATATATTTT. It is translated as CASSLAGQSSGNTIYF.